A selection of T cell receptor beta chains follows, all from one sample in a study of T cell repertoires in aging, cancer and after chemotherapy. Via MiXCR, TCRdb re-called the multiplex PCR reads, giving one row per CDR3 protein. The repertoire holds some 8,500 distinct CDR3 sequences, with roughly 41% as singletons. The sample taken for sequencing was blood. Receptor source: a human donor with a solid tumor. CDR3s include the opening cysteine and the closing phenylalanine or tryptophan. Each record gives: D gene, V gene, clone size, J gene, CDR3 DNA, CDR3 protein. The D gene is left open where the match is weak. Expanded clones get a size class; other rows say once, few or many, or leave the size out.

D: TRBD1; V: TRBV12-3/TRBV12-4; size: -; J: TRBJ2-5; DNA: TGTGCCAGCAGTTTAGCGGCAGGGGGTTACGAAGAGACCCAGTACTTC; CDR3: CASSLAAGGYEETQYF
D: -; V: TRBV24-1; size: -; J: TRBJ2-2; DNA: TGTGCCACCAGTCTGGCAGAAGATCACACCGGGGAGCTGTTTTTT; CDR3: CATSLAEDHTGELFF
D: TRBD1; V: TRBV12-3/TRBV12-4; size: -; J: TRBJ1-2; DNA: TGTGCCAGCCTTACAGGGGCTGGCTACACCTTC; CDR3: CASLTGAGYTF
D: -; V: TRBV6-5; size: -; J: TRBJ1-4; DNA: TGTGCCAGCCGAGGGAACGAAAAACTGTTTTTT; CDR3: CASRGNEKLFF
D: -; V: TRBV24-1; size: few; J: TRBJ2-2; DNA: TGTGCCACCAGTGGAACCGGGGAGCTGTTTTTT; CDR3: CATSGTGELFF
D: -; V: TRBV10-3; size: -; J: TRBJ2-7; DNA: TGTGCCATCAGTGAGTCACAGGTCGAGCAGTACTTC; CDR3: CAISESQVEQYF
D: -; V: TRBV10-3; size: -; J: TRBJ1-2; DNA: TGTGCCATCAGTTTCACCGGGGCCAGCTATGGCTACACCTTC; CDR3: CAISFTGASYGYTF
D: -; V: TRBV24-1; size: -; J: TRBJ2-1; DNA: TGTGCCACCAGTGACCTGGCGGATGAGCAGTTCTTC; CDR3: CATSDLADEQFF
D: -; V: TRBV11-3; size: -; J: TRBJ2-5; DNA: TGTGCCAGCAGCCGAGATTTGCTAGAGGGAGTACGAGAGACCCAGTACTTC; CDR3: CASSRDLLEGVRETQYF
D: -; V: TRBV6-1; size: -; J: TRBJ1-3; DNA: TGTGCCAGCAGCCCGGGAGGCGCCACAAACACCATATATTTT; CDR3: CASSPGGATNTIYF
D: TRBD1; V: TRBV6-5; size: once; J: TRBJ1-2; DNA: TGTGCCAGCATCAGGGGACAGGAGAACTATGGCTACACCTTC; CDR3: CASIRGQENYGYTF
D: -; V: TRBV12-3/TRBV12-4; size: -; J: TRBJ2-5; DNA: TGTGCCAGCAGTCCAGGGCAGGAGGAGGAGACCCAGTACTTC; CDR3: CASSPGQEEETQYF
D: TRBD1; V: TRBV11-3; size: few; J: TRBJ1-6; DNA: TGTGCCAGCAGCACCGGACAGGATTCACCCCTCCACTTT; CDR3: CASSTGQDSPLHF
D: -; V: TRBV11-1; size: few; J: TRBJ1-1; DNA: TGTGCCAGCAGCTTAGGCCTGGGGGACTCGGCGGCTTTCTTT; CDR3: CASSLGLGDSAAFF
D: TRBD1; V: TRBV10-3; size: few; J: TRBJ2-5; DNA: TGTGCCATCAGTTCTTCCGGGACAGAAGAGACCCAGTACTTC; CDR3: CAISSSGTEETQYF
D: TRBD1; V: TRBV29-1; size: few; J: TRBJ1-1; DNA: TGCAGCGCCACCGACAGGGGTCAATCGACGAACACTGAAGCTTTCTTT; CDR3: CSATDRGQSTNTEAFF
D: -; V: TRBV29-1; size: -; J: TRBJ1-1; DNA: TGCAGCGTTTGTGGGCAGGGTAGTTTGGTGAACACTGAAGCTTTCTTT; CDR3: CSVCGQGSLVNTEAFF
D: -; V: TRBV12-3/TRBV12-4; size: once; J: TRBJ1-1; DNA: TGTGCCAGCAGCGGGCCGAACACTGAAGCTTTCTTT; CDR3: CASSGPNTEAFF
D: -; V: TRBV6-5; size: few; J: TRBJ2-3; DNA: TGTGCCAGCAGTTCCGGGATAACAACCACAGATACGCAGTATTTT; CDR3: CASSSGITTTDTQYF
D: TRBD1; V: TRBV29-1; size: -; J: TRBJ2-1; DNA: TGCAGCGCCACTTCCCCGGGACAGGGGCCCTCCTCCTACAATGAGCAGTTCTTC; CDR3: CSATSPGQGPSSYNEQFF
D: -; V: TRBV29-1; size: medium-sized; J: TRBJ2-7; DNA: TGCAGCGTCACGACAGTTCCGTACGAGCAGTACTTC; CDR3: CSVTTVPYEQYF
D: -; V: TRBV29-1; size: medium-sized; J: TRBJ2-5; DNA: TGCAGCGTTGAGCCATTCGCGGGGAATCAAGAGACCCAGTACTTC; CDR3: CSVEPFAGNQETQYF
D: -; V: TRBV12-3/TRBV12-4; size: few; J: TRBJ1-1; DNA: TGTGCCAGCAGTACCCGGTACACTGAAGCTTTCTTT; CDR3: CASSTRYTEAFF
D: TRBD2; V: TRBV6-1; size: few; J: TRBJ2-1; DNA: TGTGCCAGCAGATCCGGGGAGGGCCGGGGAAATGAGCAGTTCTTC; CDR3: CASRSGEGRGNEQFF
D: TRBD1; V: TRBV19; size: few; J: TRBJ2-3; DNA: TGTGCCAGTACCACGATTGGGACAGGTACAGATACGCAGTATTTT; CDR3: CASTTIGTGTDTQYF
D: -; V: TRBV15; size: few; J: TRBJ1-4; DNA: TGTGCCACCAGCAGGGAGACCCCCTTGTACGAAAAACTGTTTTTT; CDR3: CATSRETPLYEKLFF
D: -; V: TRBV15; size: -; J: TRBJ1-4; DNA: TGTGCCACCAGCAGGGACAGCAATGAAAAACTGTTTTTT; CDR3: CATSRDSNEKLFF
D: TRBD1; V: TRBV30; size: -; J: TRBJ1-5; DNA: TGTGCCTGGAACCGCCCCGGGACAGGAAAGTATTTT; CDR3: CAWNRPGTGKYF
D: TRBD1; V: TRBV12-3/TRBV12-4; size: -; J: TRBJ1-5; DNA: TGTGCCAGCAGTTCTACAGGGGGTGGGAGGCAGCCCCAGCATTTT; CDR3: CASSSTGGGRQPQHF
D: -; V: TRBV6-5; size: -; J: TRBJ2-1; DNA: TGTGCCAGCAGCCCCGGACAGCAGCGACTAGTAAACTACAATGAGCAGTTCTTC; CDR3: CASSPGQQRLVNYNEQFF
D: -; V: TRBV29-1; size: few; J: TRBJ1-2; DNA: TGCAGCACCCTCCCCGTAGACTATGGCTACACCTTC; CDR3: CSTLPVDYGYTF
D: -; V: TRBV12-3/TRBV12-4; size: -; J: TRBJ1-1; DNA: TGTGCCAGCAGGCTAGACAGTGGTACTGAAGCTTTCTTT; CDR3: CASRLDSGTEAFF
D: TRBD1; V: TRBV11-3; size: medium-sized; J: TRBJ1-6; DNA: TGTGCCAGCAGGGGGGGAACAGGGGGAGAATCACCCCTCCACTTT; CDR3: CASRGGTGGESPLHF
D: TRBD1; V: TRBV6-5; size: -; J: TRBJ2-7; DNA: TGTGCCACCAGGACAGGGTCCTACGAGCAGTACTTC; CDR3: CATRTGSYEQYF
D: -; V: TRBV6-2/TRBV6-3; size: -; J: TRBJ1-5; DNA: TGTGCCAGCGGACAGCCCTATAACAATCAGCCCCAGCATTTT; CDR3: CASGQPYNNQPQHF
D: -; V: TRBV6-1; size: -; J: TRBJ2-5; DNA: TGTGCCAGCACTCGACCCCCCCTCGGGGACCAAGAGACCCAGTACTTC; CDR3: CASTRPPLGDQETQYF
D: -; V: TRBV30; size: -; J: TRBJ1-4; DNA: TGTGCCTGGAGTGTACTCAGGGAAAAACTGTTTTTT; CDR3: CAWSVLREKLFF
D: -; V: TRBV27; size: -; J: TRBJ1-4; DNA: TGTGCCAGCAGTTTCGGGGGTTTGGAAAAACTGTTTTTT; CDR3: CASSFGGLEKLFF